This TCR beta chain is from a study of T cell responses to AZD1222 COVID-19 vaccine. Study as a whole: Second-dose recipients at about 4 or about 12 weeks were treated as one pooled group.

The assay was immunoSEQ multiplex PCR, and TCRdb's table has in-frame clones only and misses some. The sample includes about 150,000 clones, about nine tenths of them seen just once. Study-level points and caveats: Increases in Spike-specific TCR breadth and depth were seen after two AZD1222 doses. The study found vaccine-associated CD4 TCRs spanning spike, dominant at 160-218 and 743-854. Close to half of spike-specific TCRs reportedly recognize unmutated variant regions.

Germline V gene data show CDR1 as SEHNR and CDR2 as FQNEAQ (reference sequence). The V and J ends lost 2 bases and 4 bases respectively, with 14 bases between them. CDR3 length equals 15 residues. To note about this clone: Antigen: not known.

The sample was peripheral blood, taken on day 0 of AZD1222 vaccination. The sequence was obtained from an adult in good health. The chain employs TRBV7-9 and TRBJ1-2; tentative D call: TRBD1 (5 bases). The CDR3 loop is CASSLSAGLGYGYTF. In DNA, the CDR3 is TGTGCCAGCAGCTTATCTGCAGGGCTAGGCTATGGCTACACCTTC.